The clone carrying this T cell receptor beta chain was counted between two and nine times. What it recognizes is unknown. The source of the sample is a study of OX40 agonist ivuxolimab in advanced cancers. Study results and limitations: Individuals who were partial responders at 0.1-3.0 mg/kg had clonal expansion that ranked among the lowest. At doses 0.1 to 3.0 mg/kg, CD4+ and CD8+ clones expanded.

Looked up from germline, CDR1 is MGHRA and CDR2 is YSYEKL. Germline trimming cut 1 base from V and 4 bases from J; bases unmatched to any gene: 10. This CDR3 comprises 17 residues. Profiling relied on immunoSEQ multiplex PCR, and the TCRdb table lists in-frame clones only, not all of them. The table includes about 10,000 clones, roughly two thirds detected once. This clonotype was sampled from an adult with an advanced solid tumor such as melanoma, head and neck, liver or kidney cancer. The chain links TRBV4-1 to TRBJ1-5; 7 nucleotides line up with TRBD1. The specimen was CD4+ or CD8+ T cells sorted from blood, collected in a trial of the OX40 agonist ivuxolimab. CDR3: CASSQGLRQGRNQPQHF. In nucleotides, the CDR3 is TGCGCCAGCAGCCAAGGCCTAAGACAGGGCAGAAATCAGCCCCAGCATTTT.